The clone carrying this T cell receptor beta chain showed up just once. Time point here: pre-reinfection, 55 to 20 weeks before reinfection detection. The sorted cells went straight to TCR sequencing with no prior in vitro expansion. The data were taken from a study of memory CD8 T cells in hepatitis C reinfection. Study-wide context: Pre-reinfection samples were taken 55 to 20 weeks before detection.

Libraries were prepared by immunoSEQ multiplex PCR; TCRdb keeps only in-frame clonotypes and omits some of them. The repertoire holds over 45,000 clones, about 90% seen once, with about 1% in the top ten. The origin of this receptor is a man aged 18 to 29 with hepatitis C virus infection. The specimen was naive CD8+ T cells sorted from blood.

The CDR3 sequence: CASSFLDTTTEAFF. The CDR3 coding sequence is TGTGCCAGCAGCTTTCTGGACACCACCACTGAAGCTTTCTTT. The chain uses TRBV7-2 and TRBJ1-1, with D tentatively TRBD1 (5 bases). Germline lookup yields CDR1 SGHTA and CDR2 FQGNSA. V shed 3 bases and J shed 4 bases, with 12 bases lying between them. CDR3 size: 14 residues.